The 5 T cell receptor beta chains below come from one sample, sequenced in a study of cytomegalovirus exposure and HLA in healthy donors. The PCR employed 60 Vbeta primers together with 13 Jbeta primers. Some clones are missing from TCRdb's copy, which holds only in-frame ones; the method was immunoSEQ multiplex PCR. In the table there are 100,000 to 150,000 clones, under 90% of which are singletons. Sequencing used PBMCs. These receptors all come from a woman between 40 and 55 years old in good health and CMV-seropositive.

The chain couples TRBV6-6 to TRBJ1-5; unclear D gene. This CDR3 has 12 amino acids. V lost 3 bases and J lost 10, with 10 bases in between. Looked up from germline, CDR1 is MNHNY and CDR2 is SVGAGI (reference sequence). The CDR3 region is CASSYLTNPQHF. The CDR3 DNA is TGTGCCAGCAGTTATCTTACTAACCCCCAGCATTTT.

The chain is built from TRBV27 and TRBJ1-4; tentatively, D is TRBD1 (6 bases). This CDR3 has 13 amino acids. CDR1 and CDR2 (germline): MNHEY, SMNVEV (reference sequence). Trimming left V 2 bases short and J 8 bases short, with 9 bases between. CDR3 in DNA: TGTGCCAGCAGTTTAGGCAGGGGAGAAAAACTGTTTTTT. It encodes CASSLGRGEKLFF.

V usage is TRBV9 and J usage is TRBJ2-1; 9 bases align to TRBD2. This CDR3 region has 15 residues. The germline CDR1 and CDR2 sequences are SGDLS and YYNGEE. The ends lost 4 bases at V and 4 bases at J; junction bases unmatched: 6. The CDR3 sequence: CASSSRLAAYNEQFF. In DNA, the CDR3 is TGTGCCAGCAGCTCCCGACTAGCGGCTTACAATGAGCAGTTCTTC. Complete variable domain (other parts from reference TRBV9 and TRBJ2-1): DSGVTQTPKHLITATGQRVTLRCSPRSGDLSVYWYQQSLDQGLQFLIQYYNGEERAKGNILERFSAQQFPDLHSELNLSSLELGDSALYFCASSSRLAAYNEQFFGPGTRLTVL.

The J gene is TRBJ2-2, the V gene TRBV7-8, with 10 bases that match TRBD2. The CDR3 is 18 residues long. Germline loops: CDR1 SGHVS, CDR2 FQNEAQ. The junction had 17 bases not matched to a gene; V was cut back by 7 bases and J by 6 bases. The CDR3 region is CASTRGASGSFAPGELFF. The CDR3 nucleotides are TGTGCCAGCACCCGCGGGGCTAGCGGGAGTTTTGCTCCCGGGGAGCTGTTTTTT.

This clone has a handful of counts. The J gene is TRBJ2-3, the V gene TRBV4-3; tentatively, D is TRBD1 (6 bases). Germline V gene data show CDR1 as LGHNA and CDR2 as YSLEER. The CDR3 consists of 14 residues. V was trimmed by 0 bases and J by 3 bases, leaving 7 bases between them. This chain's CDR3 is CASSQDQGTDTQYF. The CDR3 region has the DNA TGCGCCAGCAGCCAAGATCAGGGGACAGATACGCAGTATTTT.